These 6 T cell receptor beta chains share one sample of origin, sequenced in a study of T cell responses to AZD1222 COVID-19 vaccine. Repertoires were generated with immunoSEQ multiplex PCR, while TCRdb's copy carries only in-frame clones and drops some. The profile covers around 120,000 clones, with around 92% appearing a single time and over 0.95% taken by the ten largest. This specimen consisted of peripheral blood, obtained on day 0 of AZD1222 vaccination. These receptors were collected from an adult in good health.

This clone was seen only once. The gene calls are TRBV29-1 and TRBJ1-2, with D perhaps matching TRBD1 (5 bases). Trimming took 6 bases from V and 6 from J, leaving 11 bases between them. Germline lookup yields CDR1 SQVTM and CDR2 ANQGSEA. The CDR3 is 11 amino acids. The CDR3 protein is CSVAKGDGYTF. CDR3 nucleotide sequence: TGCAGCGTCGCGAAAGGGGATGGCTACACCTTC.

The V gene is TRBV28, the J gene TRBJ1-5, with D possibly matching TRBD1 (5 bases). Germline V gene lookup returns CDR1 MDHEN and CDR2 SYDVKM. There are 15 residues in the CDR3. Trimming took off 2 bases at V and 2 bases at J, with 10 bases between the two ends. CDR3 residues: CASSLGRAGNQPQHF. The CDR3 DNA sequence: TGTGCCAGCAGTTTAGGCAGGGCTGGCAATCAGCCCCAGCATTTT.

V gene TRBV11-1 combines with J gene TRBJ1-1; D uncertain. This CDR3 has 11 residues. Between the trimmed V and J ends, which lost 5 bases and 2 bases, there was a span of 3 bases. Germline V gene data show CDR1 as SGHAT and CDR2 as FQDESV (reference sequence). CDR3 sequence: CASSRNTEAFF. DNA of the CDR3: TGTGCCAGCAGCAGAAACACTGAAGCTTTCTTT.

This chain joins TRBV9 and TRBJ2-7; 7 nucleotides align to TRBD2. Per the germline V gene, CDR1 is SGDLS and CDR2 is YYNGEE. The CDR3 extends over 14 amino acids. J gave up 0 bases and V 3 bases, and 3 bases lay outside the gene matches. In DNA, the CDR3 is TGTGCCAGCAGCGAGCGGGGATTCTCCTACGAGCAGTACTTC. It yields the protein CASSERGFSYEQYF. Combining the CDR3 with reference TRBV9 and TRBJ2-7 gives the whole variable domain DSGVTQTPKHLITATGQRVTLRCSPRSGDLSVYWYQQSLDQGLQFLIQYYNGEERAKGNILERFSAQQFPDLHSELNLSSLELGDSALYFCASSERGFSYEQYFGPGTRLTVT.

The chain employs TRBV6-5 and TRBJ2-5; either TRBD1 or TRBD2 may supply D (5 bases each). Trimming pared 2 bases from V and 5 bases from J, leaving 15 bases between. Germline CDR1 reads MNHEY; CDR2 reads SVGAGI. This CDR3 is 15 amino acids long. The CDR3 DNA reads as TGTGCCAGCAGTTACCTTGGGGCGAGGGGTGAGACCCAGTACTTC. It translates to CASSYLGARGETQYF.

The chain is built from TRBV6-5 and TRBJ2-7, with D possibly matching TRBD1 (6 bases). The ends were cut back, 2 bases at V and 6 bases at J, with 14 bases in the middle. This CDR3 contains 14 residues. Germline values: CDR1 MNHEY, CDR2 SVGAGI. The CDR3 sequence: CASSYTSQGREQYF. CDR3 DNA sequence: TGTGCCAGCAGTTACACTTCACAGGGTCGCGAGCAGTACTTC.